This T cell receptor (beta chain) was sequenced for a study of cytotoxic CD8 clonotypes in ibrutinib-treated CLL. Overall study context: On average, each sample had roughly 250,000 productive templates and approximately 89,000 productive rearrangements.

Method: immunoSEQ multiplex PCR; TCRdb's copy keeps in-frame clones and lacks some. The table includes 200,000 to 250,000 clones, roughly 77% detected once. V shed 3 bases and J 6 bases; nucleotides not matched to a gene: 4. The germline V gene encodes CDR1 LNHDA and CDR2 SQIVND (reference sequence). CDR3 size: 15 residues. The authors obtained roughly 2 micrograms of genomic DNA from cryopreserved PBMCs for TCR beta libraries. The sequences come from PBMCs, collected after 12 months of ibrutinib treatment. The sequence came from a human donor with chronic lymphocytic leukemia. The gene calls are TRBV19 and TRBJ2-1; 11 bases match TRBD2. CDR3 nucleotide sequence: TGTGCCAGTAGTATCGGTAGCGGGAGGGCCAATGAGCAGTTCTTC. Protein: CASSIGSGRANEQFF.